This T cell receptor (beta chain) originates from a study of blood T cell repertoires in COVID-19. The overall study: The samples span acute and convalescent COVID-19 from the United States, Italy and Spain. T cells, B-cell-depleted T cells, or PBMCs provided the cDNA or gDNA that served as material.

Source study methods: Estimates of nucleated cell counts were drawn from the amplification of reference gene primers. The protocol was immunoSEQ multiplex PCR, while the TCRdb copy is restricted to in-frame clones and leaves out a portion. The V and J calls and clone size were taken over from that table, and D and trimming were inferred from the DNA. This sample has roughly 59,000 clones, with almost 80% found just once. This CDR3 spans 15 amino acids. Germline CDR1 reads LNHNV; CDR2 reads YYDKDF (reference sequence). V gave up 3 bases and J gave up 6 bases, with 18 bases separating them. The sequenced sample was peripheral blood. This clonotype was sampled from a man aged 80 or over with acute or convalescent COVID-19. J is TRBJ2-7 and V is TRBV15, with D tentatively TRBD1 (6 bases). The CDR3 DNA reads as TGTGCCACCAGCAGCGGAGTCATAGGGGGTCGCGAGCAGTACTTC. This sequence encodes CATSSGVIGGREQYF.